The source of this T cell receptor beta chain is a study of T cell repertoires in cytomegalovirus infection. Study details: TCR beta signatures that were public indicated CMV infection and matching HLA type.

CDR3 length: 19 amino acids. J gave up 0 bases and V 0 bases, and 6 bases lay outside the gene matches. The germline CDR1 and CDR2 sequences are LNHNV and YYDKDF (reference sequence). TCRdb used MiXCR to reprocess the reads, holding one entry per CDR3 protein. The table includes 150,000 to 200,000 distinct CDR3 sequences, 8.5% to 10% detected once. This clonotype was recorded at least ten times. Source material: PBMCs. The TCR comes from a human donor in good health (CMV status not recorded). Some clones in this sample may be carry-over from other donors' samples. The V and J genes are TRBV15 and TRBJ2-2; 11 bases are shared with TRBD1. The CDR3 DNA is TGTGCCACCAGCAGAGAAGGTGGACAGGGGGCGACGAACACCGGGGAGCTGTTTTTT. It is translated as CATSREGGQGATNTGELFF.